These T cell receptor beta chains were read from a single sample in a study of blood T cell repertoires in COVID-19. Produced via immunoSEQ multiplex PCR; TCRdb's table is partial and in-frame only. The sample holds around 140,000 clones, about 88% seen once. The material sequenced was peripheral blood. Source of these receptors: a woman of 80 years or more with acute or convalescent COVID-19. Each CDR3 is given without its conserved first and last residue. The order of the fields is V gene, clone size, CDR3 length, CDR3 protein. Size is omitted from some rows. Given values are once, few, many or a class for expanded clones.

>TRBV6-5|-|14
ASSFKGVVSNQPQH
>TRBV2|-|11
ASSPQGIQPQH
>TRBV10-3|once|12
AISESAGNTEAF
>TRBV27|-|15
ASSFPTGLAGRNEQF
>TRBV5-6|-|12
ASSLGQGLKTQY
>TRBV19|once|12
ASSSRGGDQPQH
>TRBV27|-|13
ASSPYRGANYGYT
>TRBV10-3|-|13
AISWTGGLDTEAF
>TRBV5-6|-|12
ASTREGRNTEAF
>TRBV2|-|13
ASSEADRNNSPLH
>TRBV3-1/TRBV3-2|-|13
ASSRTGTSGNTIY
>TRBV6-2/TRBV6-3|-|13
ASSYSGRDHQPQH
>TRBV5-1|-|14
ASSAGGQGAQGEQY
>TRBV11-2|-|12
ASSLDRGSTEAF
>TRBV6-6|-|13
ASSRTSGSTGELF
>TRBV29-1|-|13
SARRTSGGTDTQY
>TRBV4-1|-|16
ASTIYTGTGNLNTEAF
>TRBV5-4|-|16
ASSLDSPGQPRRTEAF
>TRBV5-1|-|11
ASSTNRGEKLF
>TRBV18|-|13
ASSPMWTGVNEQF
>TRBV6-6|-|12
ASSYSTRDQPQH
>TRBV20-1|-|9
SARPQAEAF
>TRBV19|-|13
ASSPGQGIADTQY
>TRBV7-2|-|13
ASSPRRGVDEKLF
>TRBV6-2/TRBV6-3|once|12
ASSSNRYSPEQY
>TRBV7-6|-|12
ASSPGTGVFGYT
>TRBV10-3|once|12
AISDRQGRTEAF
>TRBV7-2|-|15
ASSSPDRGPYNSPLH
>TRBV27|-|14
ASSSLTSGVPYEQY
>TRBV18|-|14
ASSPMREGQTYGYT
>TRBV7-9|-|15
ASSLGLEGVGANVLT
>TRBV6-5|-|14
ASSYSTGPTNEKLF
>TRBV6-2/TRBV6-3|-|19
ASSYHMTSGSSLVRADTQY
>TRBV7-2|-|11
ASSTGQSATQY
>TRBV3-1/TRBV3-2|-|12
ASSHQGWAYEQY
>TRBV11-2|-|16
ASSFLTSRGARNTEAF
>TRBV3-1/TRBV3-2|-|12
ASSYRTGDYGYT
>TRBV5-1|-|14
ASSLGDLAGGTEAF
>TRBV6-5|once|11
ASSSGQNTEAF
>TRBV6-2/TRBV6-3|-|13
ASSPRQGANTEAF
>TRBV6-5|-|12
ASSYSMGVRPAF
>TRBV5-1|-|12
ASMADQGYTEAF
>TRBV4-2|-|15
ASSQEQGIRSGNTIY
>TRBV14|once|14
ASSPLGFPSTDTQY
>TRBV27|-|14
ASSLAGTGFPYEQY
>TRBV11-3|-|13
ASSLYRELNSPLH
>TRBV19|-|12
ASSYTGKNTEAF
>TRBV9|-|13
ASSGGTGGNTEAF
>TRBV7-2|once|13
ASSGRGPSGNTIY
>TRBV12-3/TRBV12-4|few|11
ASRATSLYEQF
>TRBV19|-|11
ASSRRENTEAF
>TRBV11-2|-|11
ASSSPPDTEAF
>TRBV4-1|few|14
ASSQDPAGDRYEQY
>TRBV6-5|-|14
ASSYSFGTARETQY
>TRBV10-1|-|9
ASSEGSEQY
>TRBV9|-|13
ASSAEGASGRDLF
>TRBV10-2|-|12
ASTGGYYQETQY